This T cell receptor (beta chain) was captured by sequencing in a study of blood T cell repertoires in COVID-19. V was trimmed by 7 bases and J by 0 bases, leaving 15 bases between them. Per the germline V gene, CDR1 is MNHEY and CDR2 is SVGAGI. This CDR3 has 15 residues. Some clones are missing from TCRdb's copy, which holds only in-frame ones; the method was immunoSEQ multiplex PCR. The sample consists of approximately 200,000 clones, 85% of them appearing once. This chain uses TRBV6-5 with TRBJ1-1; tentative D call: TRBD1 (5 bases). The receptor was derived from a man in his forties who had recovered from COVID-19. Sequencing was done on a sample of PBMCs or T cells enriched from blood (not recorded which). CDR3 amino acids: CASKRERGVNTEAFF. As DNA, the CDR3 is TGTGCCAGCAAGAGAGAGCGGGGCGTGAACACTGAAGCTTTCTTT.